The sequence of this T cell receptor (beta chain) was determined in a study of OX40 agonist ivuxolimab in advanced cancers. Study summary: The study treated patients with ivuxolimab, an agonistic anti-OX40 (CD134) antibody. Patients undergoing dose escalation presented with hepatocellular carcinoma, melanoma, renal cell or head and neck cancer.

General study results and limits: At 0.1-3.0 mg/kg, partial responders had clonal expansion among the lowest observed.

TCRdb keeps only in-frame clones here, not all; method: immunoSEQ multiplex PCR. Among some 68,000 clones listed, roughly nine tenths were seen once. The CDR3 contains 15 residues. Germline CDR1 reads SGHNT; CDR2 reads YYREEE (reference sequence). Losses at the gene ends were 4 bases for V and 4 bases for J; bases not matched to a gene: 3. As to this clone: Its antigen is not identified.

The input for sequencing was CD4+ or CD8+ T cells sorted from blood, taken in a trial of the OX40 agonist ivuxolimab. This chain links TRBV5-4 with TRBJ2-2; 11 bases line up with TRBD1. The origin of this receptor is an adult with an advanced solid tumor such as melanoma, head and neck, liver or kidney cancer. The chain's CDR3 is CASSPGQGGTGELFF. The CDR3 DNA follows: TGTGCCAGCAGCCCGGGACAGGGGGGCACCGGGGAGCTGTTTTTT. The full variable domain, completed using reference TRBV5-4 and TRBJ2-2, is ETGVTQSPTHLIKTRGQQVTLRCSSQSGHNTVSWYQQALGQGPQFIFQYYREEENGRGNFPPRFSGLQFPNYSSELNVNALELDDSALYLCASSPGQGGTGELFFGEGSRLTVL.